This is a list of T cell receptor beta chains from one sample in a study of T-cell memory formation after mild COVID-19. TCRdb analysed the 5' RACE reads with MiXCR anew, one entry per CDR3 protein. The table lists 400,000 to 450,000 distinct CDR3 sequences, roughly 18% of them singletons. Sequencing used PBMCs or a T cell subset sorted from them (not recorded which). The receptor set was obtained from a man younger than 35 who had mild COVID-19 (a few samples of this study predate the infection). Cell type and time point are not known. Each CDR3 is given with its conserved first and last residue. Fields, in order: D gene, J gene, V gene, clone size, CDR3 DNA, CDR3 protein. A D gene is named only where the DNA matches it firmly. The size entry is marked missing in some rows and otherwise reads once, few, many or a size class.

d_gene: .
j_gene: TRBJ1-4
v_gene: TRBV5-5
abundance: many
CDR3nt: TGTGCCAGCAGCTTGAGGAGTTCTAATGAAAAACTGTTTTTT
CDR3aa: CASSLRSSNEKLFF

d_gene: .
j_gene: TRBJ1-1
v_gene: TRBV20-1
abundance: .
CDR3nt: TGCAGTGCCGCGAGGACCGGGGCGGGCACTGAAGCTTTCTTT
CDR3aa: CSAARTGAGTEAFF

d_gene: TRBD1
j_gene: TRBJ1-1
v_gene: TRBV4-1
abundance: .
CDR3nt: TGCGCCAGCAGCCAAGGCCCGGGACAGGGGCCGAAGGGCACTGAAGCTTTCTTT
CDR3aa: CASSQGPGQGPKGTEAFF

d_gene: TRBD1
j_gene: TRBJ2-5
v_gene: TRBV27
abundance: few
CDR3nt: TGTGCCAGCAGTTTACTTCACCAGGGGGCGGTGGGAGAGACCCAGTACTTC
CDR3aa: CASSLLHQGAVGETQYF

d_gene: .
j_gene: TRBJ1-1
v_gene: TRBV4-1
abundance: few
CDR3nt: TGCGCCAGCAGCCAAGATGCTTTAGGACGGTCTATGAACACTGAAGCTTTCTTT
CDR3aa: CASSQDALGRSMNTEAFF

d_gene: TRBD2
j_gene: TRBJ2-1
v_gene: TRBV11-1
abundance: .
CDR3nt: TGTGCCAGCAGCCTACATAGCGGGGGAGACCCCGGTGAGCAGTTCTTC
CDR3aa: CASSLHSGGDPGEQFF

d_gene: TRBD2
j_gene: TRBJ2-3
v_gene: TRBV3-1
abundance: many
CDR3nt: TGTGCCAGCAGCCTGAGCGGGGCGACAGATACGCAGTATTTT
CDR3aa: CASSLSGATDTQYF

d_gene: .
j_gene: TRBJ2-3
v_gene: TRBV7-9
abundance: .
CDR3nt: TGTGCCAGCAGCCCTAGACAGGGAGGACGGGATACGCAGTATTTT
CDR3aa: CASSPRQGGRDTQYF

d_gene: .
j_gene: TRBJ2-5
v_gene: TRBV6-1
abundance: .
CDR3nt: TGTGCCAGCAGTGAAGAGGGGACCCAGTACTTC
CDR3aa: CASSEEGTQYF

d_gene: .
j_gene: TRBJ2-5
v_gene: TRBV5-4
abundance: few
CDR3nt: TGTGCCAGCAGCCTAGGAGTGACCCAGTACTTC
CDR3aa: CASSLGVTQYF

d_gene: TRBD2
j_gene: TRBJ2-2
v_gene: TRBV4-3
abundance: .
CDR3nt: TGCGCCAGCAGCCAATCCGGGACTAGGGAGCTGTTTTTT
CDR3aa: CASSQSGTRELFF

d_gene: TRBD1
j_gene: TRBJ2-1
v_gene: TRBV6-5
abundance: .
CDR3nt: TGTGCCAGCAGACAGGGGGGATCAGATGAGCAGTTCTTC
CDR3aa: CASRQGGSDEQFF

d_gene: .
j_gene: TRBJ1-4
v_gene: TRBV6-5
abundance: .
CDR3nt: TGTGCCAGCAACTCAGGCGGGGCCGGGAATGAAAAACTGTTTTTT
CDR3aa: CASNSGGAGNEKLFF

d_gene: .
j_gene: TRBJ2-2
v_gene: TRBV6-5
abundance: few
CDR3nt: TGTGCCAGCAGTTCCAGCGCGAACACCGGGGAGCTGTTTTTT
CDR3aa: CASSSSANTGELFF

d_gene: .
j_gene: TRBJ2-5
v_gene: TRBV18
abundance: few
CDR3nt: TGTGCCAGCTCACCTCCCCTTCCGGCGGAGACCCAGTACTTC
CDR3aa: CASSPPLPAETQYF

d_gene: TRBD1
j_gene: TRBJ2-2
v_gene: TRBV7-2
abundance: .
CDR3nt: TGTGCCAGCAGCTTATTCCGGGGCAGGGGGCGGACCGGGGAGCTGTTTTTT
CDR3aa: CASSLFRGRGRTGELFF

d_gene: .
j_gene: TRBJ2-3
v_gene: TRBV7-3
abundance: .
CDR3nt: TGTGCCAGCAGCTTAATGGGGGGCCCAACAGATACGCAGTATTTT
CDR3aa: CASSLMGGPTDTQYF

d_gene: TRBD2
j_gene: TRBJ2-3
v_gene: TRBV29-1
abundance: .
CDR3nt: TGCAGCGTCGTCCTAGCGGGGACAGATACGCAGTATTTT
CDR3aa: CSVVLAGTDTQYF

d_gene: TRBD1
j_gene: TRBJ2-2
v_gene: TRBV12-3/TRBV12-4
abundance: few
CDR3nt: TGTGCCAGCAGCGCCCGGGACAGGGGGCAACCCGGGGAGCTGTTTTTT
CDR3aa: CASSARDRGQPGELFF

d_gene: .
j_gene: TRBJ1-2
v_gene: TRBV3-1
abundance: few
CDR3nt: TGTGCCAGCAGCCAAGATGTGGGGGCGTACAATGGCTACACCTTC
CDR3aa: CASSQDVGAYNGYTF

d_gene: .
j_gene: TRBJ2-7
v_gene: TRBV7-9
abundance: .
CDR3nt: TGTGCCAGCAGCCCCCGGGACAAAACCACCTACGAGCAGTACTTC
CDR3aa: CASSPRDKTTYEQYF

d_gene: .
j_gene: TRBJ2-5
v_gene: TRBV24-1
abundance: few
CDR3nt: TGTGCCACCAGTGCCCAACTTGGGGCCCAAGAGACCCAGTACTTC
CDR3aa: CATSAQLGAQETQYF

d_gene: .
j_gene: TRBJ1-1
v_gene: TRBV5-1
abundance: .
CDR3nt: TGCGCCAGCAGCTCGGGCCCCAAGATAGGTGTGAACACTGAAGCTTTCTTT
CDR3aa: CASSSGPKIGVNTEAFF

d_gene: .
j_gene: TRBJ2-7
v_gene: TRBV27
abundance: .
CDR3nt: TGTGCCAGCGCCCCGAGTAGGGCCCCCGGGATTGCCGAGCAGTACTTC
CDR3aa: CASAPSRAPGIAEQYF

d_gene: TRBD2
j_gene: TRBJ2-3
v_gene: TRBV20-1
abundance: many
CDR3nt: TGCAGTGCTAGAGATCCGGGGGGGGTCACAGATACGCAGTATTTT
CDR3aa: CSARDPGGVTDTQYF

d_gene: .
j_gene: TRBJ2-1
v_gene: TRBV27
abundance: .
CDR3nt: TGTGCCAGCAGTTGGGGGGGCTTAAATGAGCAGTTCTTC
CDR3aa: CASSWGGLNEQFF

d_gene: .
j_gene: TRBJ2-7
v_gene: TRBV4-3
abundance: .
CDR3nt: TGCGCCAGCAGCCAAGATCTGGCGGGGGCTTACGAGCAGTACTTC
CDR3aa: CASSQDLAGAYEQYF

d_gene: .
j_gene: TRBJ2-5
v_gene: TRBV27
abundance: .
CDR3nt: TGTGCCAGCAGTGCCCCGGGGCACCAAGAGACCCAGTACTTC
CDR3aa: CASSAPGHQETQYF

d_gene: .
j_gene: TRBJ2-2
v_gene: TRBV20-1
abundance: .
CDR3nt: TGCAGTGCTAGAGAACCCCCAGGGGACACCGGGGAGCTGTTTTTT
CDR3aa: CSAREPPGDTGELFF

d_gene: .
j_gene: TRBJ1-3
v_gene: TRBV7-9
abundance: .
CDR3nt: TGTGCCAGCAGCTTAGAAGGGGACGCGGGAAACACCATATATTTT
CDR3aa: CASSLEGDAGNTIYF

d_gene: .
j_gene: TRBJ2-1
v_gene: TRBV4-1
abundance: .
CDR3nt: TGCGCCAGCAGCCAAGGGGACCCTAATGAGCAGTTCTTC
CDR3aa: CASSQGDPNEQFF

d_gene: .
j_gene: TRBJ2-3
v_gene: TRBV12-3/TRBV12-4
abundance: .
CDR3nt: TGTGCCAGCAGTTCATCACCCACAGCTGTACTTAAGTATTTT
CDR3aa: CASSSSPTAVLKYF

d_gene: .
j_gene: TRBJ1-6
v_gene: TRBV6-5
abundance: .
CDR3nt: TGTGCCAGCAAAAACAGCTCCTATAATTCACCCCTCCACTTT
CDR3aa: CASKNSSYNSPLHF

d_gene: TRBD1
j_gene: TRBJ1-1
v_gene: TRBV5-1
abundance: .
CDR3nt: TGCGCCAGCAGCGACGACAGGGGAACTGAAGCTTTCTTT
CDR3aa: CASSDDRGTEAFF

d_gene: .
j_gene: TRBJ1-2
v_gene: TRBV6-5
abundance: .
CDR3nt: TGTGCCAGCAGAGCAGAAGACTATGGCTACACCTTC
CDR3aa: CASRAEDYGYTF

d_gene: .
j_gene: TRBJ2-1
v_gene: TRBV20-1
abundance: .
CDR3nt: TGCAGTGCTAGTCTGGGTGGACTTTTGGTGGGCCACAATGAGCAGTTCTTC
CDR3aa: CSASLGGLLVGHNEQFF

d_gene: TRBD2
j_gene: TRBJ2-3
v_gene: TRBV28
abundance: .
CDR3nt: TGTGCCATTAAGGCGGGAGCCACAGATACGCAGTATTTT
CDR3aa: CAIKAGATDTQYF

d_gene: TRBD2
j_gene: TRBJ2-3
v_gene: TRBV20-1
abundance: .
CDR3nt: TGCAGTACTCTAACCGGGACTAGCGGGGTCGATACGCAGTATTTT
CDR3aa: CSTLTGTSGVDTQYF

d_gene: TRBD1
j_gene: TRBJ1-1
v_gene: TRBV6-5
abundance: .
CDR3nt: TGTGCCAGCAGTTACAGACAGGGGGCAAGTGAAGCTTTCTTT
CDR3aa: CASSYRQGASEAFF

d_gene: .
j_gene: TRBJ2-5
v_gene: TRBV4-3
abundance: .
CDR3nt: TGCGCCAGCAGCCAAAAGCCCTTGGGGGAGACCCAGTACTTC
CDR3aa: CASSQKPLGETQYF

d_gene: .
j_gene: TRBJ2-5
v_gene: TRBV28
abundance: few
CDR3nt: TGTGCCAGCAGCCCTGGGACCAAAGAGACCCAGTACTTC
CDR3aa: CASSPGTKETQYF

d_gene: TRBD2
j_gene: TRBJ2-1
v_gene: TRBV3-1
abundance: .
CDR3nt: TGTGCCAGCAGCCAAGAAGCGCGGCGCGGGGGAGAGCAGTTCTTC
CDR3aa: CASSQEARRGGEQFF

d_gene: .
j_gene: TRBJ2-1
v_gene: TRBV6-2/TRBV6-3
abundance: .
CDR3nt: TGTGCCAGCAGTTTCCTCTATAGGGAGCAGTTCTTC
CDR3aa: CASSFLYREQFF

d_gene: .
j_gene: TRBJ2-5
v_gene: TRBV3-1
abundance: .
CDR3nt: TGTGCCAGCAGCCTCCCATCGGGAAGGCAAGAGACCCAGTACTTC
CDR3aa: CASSLPSGRQETQYF

d_gene: TRBD2
j_gene: TRBJ2-7
v_gene: TRBV7-9
abundance: .
CDR3nt: TGTGCCAGCAGCTCAACTAGCGGGGGCCCCCTCGAGCAGTACTTC
CDR3aa: CASSSTSGGPLEQYF

d_gene: .
j_gene: TRBJ2-7
v_gene: TRBV9
abundance: .
CDR3nt: TGTGCCAGCAGCTTAAAGGGTCGGTTGGACGAGCAGTACTTC
CDR3aa: CASSLKGRLDEQYF

d_gene: TRBD2
j_gene: TRBJ2-1
v_gene: TRBV6-6
abundance: .
CDR3nt: TGTGCCAGCAGTCCGACCCCGGGACTAGCGGGGGGCTTTACCCACTACAATGAGCAGTTCTTC
CDR3aa: CASSPTPGLAGGFTHYNEQFF

d_gene: .
j_gene: TRBJ1-1
v_gene: TRBV7-9
abundance: .
CDR3nt: TGTGCCAGCAGCTTAGCGGCCGGTTATGACACTGAAGCTTTCTTT
CDR3aa: CASSLAAGYDTEAFF

d_gene: .
j_gene: TRBJ2-7
v_gene: TRBV11-1
abundance: .
CDR3nt: TGTGCCAGCAGCGCCGGGAGCTACGAGCAGTACTTC
CDR3aa: CASSAGSYEQYF

d_gene: .
j_gene: TRBJ1-3
v_gene: TRBV7-2
abundance: .
CDR3nt: TGTGCCAGCAGCCCGCTTGGGGTAGCTGGAAACACCATATATTTT
CDR3aa: CASSPLGVAGNTIYF

d_gene: .
j_gene: TRBJ2-2
v_gene: TRBV27
abundance: .
CDR3nt: TGTGCCAGCAGTTTTGGGGCCATCAACCTTGGGGCCGGGGAGCTGTTTTTT
CDR3aa: CASSFGAINLGAGELFF

d_gene: .
j_gene: TRBJ2-5
v_gene: TRBV20-1
abundance: .
CDR3nt: TGCAGTGCTGCCGGGGGGCCAGGAGAGACCCAGTACTTC
CDR3aa: CSAAGGPGETQYF

d_gene: .
j_gene: TRBJ1-1
v_gene: TRBV4-2
abundance: many
CDR3nt: TGTGCCAGCAGCCAAGATTTGGTCGCCGGTGACACTGAAGCTTTCTTT
CDR3aa: CASSQDLVAGDTEAFF